This record covers a single T cell receptor (beta chain). The antigen is undetermined. This record comes from a study of identical twins. Germline CDR1 SGHTA, CDR2 FQGNSA. V trimming: 5 bases; J trimming: 7 bases; junction bases outside the gene matches: 14. This CDR3 comprises 17 residues. TCRdb re-called the 5' RACE reads through MiXCR, storing one row per CDR3 protein. The sample has some 500,000 distinct CDR3 sequences; about 14% are singletons. Study-wide results and limits: Zero-insertion analyses might be partly confounded by invariant T cells like MAIT and iNKT. Out-of-frame TCR alpha sharing observed in monozygotic twins exceeded model estimates. Those out-of-frame alpha sequences shared by twins showed an excess of low generation probability.

Each donor was a healthy Caucasian. The sample was also reused in another study, on yellow fever vaccine responses in identical twins.

This TCR derives from a woman younger than 35 in good health. The chain combines TRBV7-2 with TRBJ2-2; 9 nucleotides match TRBD2. Input material: CD4+ T cells sorted from blood. Here the CDR3 reads CASSLRMASGIGGELFF. The CDR3 bases are TGTGCCAGCAGCCTCAGAATGGCTAGCGGGATAGGCGGGGAGCTGTTTTTT.